The rows below give T cell receptor beta chains drawn from one sample of a study of T and B cells in COVID-19 patients. TCRdb reprocessed the multiplex PCR reads with MiXCR, giving one entry per CDR3 protein. The sample holds roughly 7,000 distinct CDR3 sequences; about 23% are singletons and the top ten take approximately 3.3%. The sample comprised blood. These TCRs come from a human donor who had recovered from COVID-19. Each CDR3 is given with its conserved first and last residue.

TRBJ2-5	TRBV24-1	CASGLAGGKTQYF
TRBJ1-1	TRBV20-1	CSARESGTAPEAFF
TRBJ2-1	TRBV18	CASSPADIQLKQFF
TRBJ2-1	TRBV5-6	CASSLGGGFSYNEQFF
TRBJ1-1	TRBV18	CASSPPIGGGNTEAFF
TRBJ2-7	TRBV19	CASSIVRDRGRYEQYF
TRBJ2-7	TRBV5-3	CARSSPGLPYEQYF
TRBJ2-3	TRBV18	CASGTSGGADTQYF
TRBJ2-1	TRBV6-1	CASSEVPSLSYNEQFF
TRBJ1-1	TRBV7-2	CASSLMRGTEAFF
TRBJ2-3	TRBV12-3/TRBV12-4	CVSSLGDTQYF
TRBJ2-1	TRBV27	CASSLPPFSGGDNEQFF
TRBJ2-7	TRBV6-1	CASSRAGTGDHYEQYF
TRBJ2-2	TRBV13	CASSLAPAGGPGELFF
TRBJ2-4	TRBV10-3	CAISESGGGGVDIQYF
TRBJ1-1	TRBV5-1	CASSYSTGGTTEAFF
TRBJ2-2	TRBV18	CASSPATGAGVNTGELFF
TRBJ2-1	TRBV5-4	CASSLASAGQRNEQFF
TRBJ1-2	TRBV18	CASSPSGAGYTF
TRBJ1-2	TRBV6-5	CASSSGGGLRDGYTF
TRBJ1-6	TRBV7-9	CASSPWDSFNSPLHF
TRBJ1-5	TRBV27	CASSLGGGVGQPQHF
TRBJ1-5	TRBV28	CASSQSYRGGNQPQHF
TRBJ2-1	TRBV5-1	CASSSAGTGRDNEQFF
TRBJ2-3	TRBV6-1	CASIVRGSTDTQYF
TRBJ2-7	TRBV29-1	CSVDTGSGDEQYF
TRBJ2-6	TRBV5-4	CASSLPDVGPSGANVLTF
TRBJ1-5	TRBV18	CASSPTTGANQPQHF